The rows below give T cell receptor beta chains drawn from one sample of a study of technical replicates of blood from a handful of donors. Some clones are missing from TCRdb's copy, which holds only in-frame ones; the method was immunoSEQ multiplex PCR. The sample holds around 80,000 clones, roughly 98% seen once. Specimen: T cells isolated from PBMCs. Receptors were obtained from a human donor in good health. CDR3s include the opening cysteine and the closing phenylalanine or tryptophan. The D gene is left open where the match is weak. Size is omitted from some rows. Given values are once, few, many or a class for expanded clones.

TRBJ2-2 NA NA TRBV30 TGTGCCTGGAGGGGAGGCGTAGGCACCGGGGAGCTGTTTTTT CAWRGGVGTGELFF
TRBJ2-1 NA NA TRBV21-1 TGTGCCAGCAGCAAAGGCGGACTAGCGGGGGGGACTCACAATGAGCAGTTCTTC CASSKGGLAGGTHNEQFF
TRBJ2-7 NA NA TRBV16 TGTGCCAGCAGCCAATATAGGGGCTCCTACGAGCAGTACTTC CASSQYRGSYEQYF
TRBJ2-5 NA once TRBV4-1 TGCGCCAGCAGCCAAGACGGGGGGCCGCAAGAGACCCAGTACTTC CASSQDGGPQETQYF
TRBJ2-1 NA NA TRBV9 TGTGCCAGCAGCGTGGCCCCGTATCGAGGAGGCTCCTACAATGAGCAGTTCTTC CASSVAPYRGGSYNEQFF
TRBJ2-3 TRBD2 NA TRBV5-1 TGCGCCAGCAGCTCGGGACTAGCGGGAGATACAGATACGCAGTATTTT CASSSGLAGDTDTQYF
TRBJ1-5 TRBD1 NA TRBV10-3 TGTGCCACCCAAATCTCGACAGGGGGCAATCAGCCCCAGCATTTT CATQISTGGNQPQHF
TRBJ1-2 TRBD1 NA TRBV7-2 TGTGCCAGCAGCTTACCGGGACAGGGGGCTTTTGGCTACACCTTC CASSLPGQGAFGYTF
TRBJ1-3 TRBD1 NA TRBV2 TGTGCCAGCAGATCGACAGGGGCTGGAAACACCATATATTTT CASRSTGAGNTIYF
TRBJ2-1 NA NA TRBV10-2 TGCGCCAGCAGTGATTCCCTCCTAGCCCCCCTACCTGAGCAGTTCTTC CASSDSLLAPLPEQFF
TRBJ2-7 TRBD2 NA TRBV28 TGTGCCAGCATAGCGGGGGGGCCCTCCGAGCAGTACTTC CASIAGGPSEQYF
TRBJ2-7 NA NA TRBV30 TGTGCCTGGAGTGGGACACAACTGAGCTCCTACGAGCAGTACTTC CAWSGTQLSSYEQYF
TRBJ2-2 TRBD1 NA TRBV18 TGTGCCAGCTCACTCACAAGGACAGGGCGGCACACCGGGGAGCTGTTTTTT CASSLTRTGRHTGELFF
TRBJ1-5 TRBD1 NA TRBV27 TGTGCCAGCGGGGGGACAGCAAGCAATCAGCCCCAGCATTTT CASGGTASNQPQHF
TRBJ1-1 NA once TRBV27 TGTGCCAGCAGTTTGCGACTGCCGAACACTGAAGCTTTCTTT CASSLRLPNTEAFF
TRBJ2-2 NA once TRBV7-8 TGTGCCAGCAGCTCCCGCACCGGGGAGCTGTTTTTT CASSSRTGELFF
TRBJ2-1 TRBD2 NA TRBV5-1 TGCGCCAGCAGCCTACTAGCGATCAGCTCCTACAATGAGCAGTTCTTC CASSLLAISSYNEQFF
TRBJ2-1 TRBD1 NA TRBV7-8 TGTGCCAGCAGCTGGTCGACAGGGTCCCCCCTCGGTGAGCAGTTCTTC CASSWSTGSPLGEQFF
TRBJ2-2 NA NA TRBV28 TGTGCCAGCAGCCCGATGACACCTTTAGTAAGTGACACCGGGGAGCTGTTTTTT CASSPMTPLVSDTGELFF
TRBJ1-2 NA NA TRBV27 TGTGCCAGCAGTTTTCATACCAGTTCTAACTATGGCTACACCTTC CASSFHTSSNYGYTF
TRBJ2-1 TRBD2 NA TRBV28 TGTGCCAGCAGTCGCGGGGGGGGGTCCTACAATGAGCAGTTCTTC CASSRGGGSYNEQFF
TRBJ2-5 TRBD2 once TRBV4-1 TGCGCCAGCAGCCATCCCGGGACTAGTAGTCGGGAGACCCAGTACTTC CASSHPGTSSRETQYF
TRBJ2-1 TRBD2 NA TRBV19 TGTGCCAGTAGTATTAACCGCGGGGGGAGCTCCTACAATGAGCAGTTCTTC CASSINRGGSSYNEQFF
TRBJ1-6 NA NA TRBV12-5 TGTGCTAGTGGTTTGGCCAGTTATAATTCACCCCTCCACTTT CASGLASYNSPLHF
TRBJ1-6 NA NA TRBV7-2 TGTGCCAGCAGCCTCGAGTCCTATAATTCACCCCTCCACTTT CASSLESYNSPLHF
TRBJ2-7 TRBD2 NA TRBV27 TGTGCCAGCAGGATTGGGACTAGCGGAACCTACGAGCAGTACTTC CASRIGTSGTYEQYF
TRBJ1-6 NA once TRBV14 TGTGCCAGCAGCCAATATCCGGGACACTTCAATTCACCCCTCCACTTT CASSQYPGHFNSPLHF
TRBJ2-7 NA NA TRBV5-6 TGTGCCAGCAGCTTACGAGACAATAGCTACGAGCAGTACTTC CASSLRDNSYEQYF
TRBJ1-6 NA NA TRBV12-5 TGTGCTAGTGGTTCTTCCCCCCTCGGGGGACGCTCCTATAATTCACCCCTCCACTTT CASGSSPLGGRSYNSPLHF
TRBJ2-5 NA once TRBV6-1 TGTGCCAGCAATCCGTTTAGTATCCAAGAGACCCAGTACTTC CASNPFSIQETQYF
TRBJ2-7 NA NA TRBV27 TGTGCCAGCAGTGTTATATACTCCTACGAGCAGTACTTC CASSVIYSYEQYF
TRBJ1-1 NA NA TRBV18 TGTGCCAGCTCACCATTAGTACAGGAGAACACTGAAGCTTTCTTT CASSPLVQENTEAFF
TRBJ2-3 NA NA TRBV5-1 TGCGCCAGCCATCGGCTTGGGTCTCAGGGTAGATTAGATACGCAGTATTTT CASHRLGSQGRLDTQYF
TRBJ2-1 TRBD2 NA TRBV7-3 TGTGCCAGCAGCTCCCGCCCGGGACTAGCGGGCAATGAGCAGTTCTTC CASSSRPGLAGNEQFF
TRBJ2-7 TRBD2 NA TRBV19 TGTGCCAGTAGAAGGACCGGGGGGGACGAGCAGTACTTC CASRRTGGDEQYF
TRBJ2-1 TRBD2 NA TRBV5-1 TGCGCCAGCAGCGAGACTAGCGGGGTTTACAATGAGCAGTTCTTC CASSETSGVYNEQFF
TRBJ1-1 NA few TRBV30 TGTGCCTGGAATCCGGGGTACAACACTGAAGCTTTCTTT CAWNPGYNTEAFF
TRBJ2-1 NA NA TRBV18 TGTGCCAGCTCACCACCTGAGACTTGGGCGGGGCAGTTCTTC CASSPPETWAGQFF
TRBJ2-1 TRBD1 NA TRBV14 TGTGCCAGCAGCCAACAGGACAGGGGTGGACAGTTCTTC CASSQQDRGGQFF
TRBJ2-7 NA NA TRBV7-4 TGTGCCAGCAGCTTACGTGGGCGCTACGAGCAGTACTTC CASSLRGRYEQYF
TRBJ1-1 NA NA TRBV27 TGTGCCAGCAGGCCCCTGTCGAGTTTCGAAGCTTTCTTT CASRPLSSFEAFF
TRBJ2-3 NA NA TRBV27 TGTGCCAGCAGTTTGGGGCTGATCACAGATACGCAGTATTTT CASSLGLITDTQYF
TRBJ2-7 NA NA TRBV5-1 TGCGCCAGCAGCTTAACAGGGCTTACCTACGAGCAGTACTTC CASSLTGLTYEQYF
TRBJ2-4 NA NA TRBV28 TGTGCCAGCAGTTTACAGGGTGCGACCAAAAACATTCAGTACTTC CASSLQGATKNIQYF
TRBJ2-5 TRBD2 NA TRBV2 TGTGCCAGCAGTGATCTAAGCGGGGCGATTAGGGAGACCCAGTACTTC CASSDLSGAIRETQYF
TRBJ2-4 TRBD1 NA TRBV2 TGTGCCAGTGCTTTCACGACAGGGAACATTCAGTACTTC CASAFTTGNIQYF
TRBJ2-3 NA NA TRBV5-1 TGCGCCAGCAGCTACACAGGCGATACGCAGTATTTT CASSYTGDTQYF
TRBJ1-1 NA NA TRBV6-1 TGTGCCAGCAACACGGGGTTTAACACTGAAGCTTTCTTT CASNTGFNTEAFF
TRBJ2-5 NA NA TRBV15 TGTGCCACCAGTTTGGGGAGAGAGACCCAGTACTTC CATSLGRETQYF
TRBJ2-1 NA NA TRBV7-9 TGTGCCAGCAGCTTAATGGGGGGTTTAGATGAGCAGTTCTTC CASSLMGGLDEQFF
TRBJ2-5 TRBD1 NA TRBV6-1 TGTGCCAGCAGTGAAGCGCAAGGGACAGGGGGCCGAGAGACCCAGTACTTC CASSEAQGTGGRETQYF
TRBJ1-2 NA NA TRBV21-1 TGTGCCAGCAGCTCAAAGAACCGGGACACCATTCAGTATGGCTACACCTTC CASSSKNRDTIQYGYTF
TRBJ1-1 NA NA TRBV12-5 TGTGCTAGTGGTTTTGTGACACCGAACACTGAAGCTTTCTTT CASGFVTPNTEAFF
TRBJ1-4 TRBD1 NA TRBV7-9 TGTGCCAGCAGCTTGGGGACAGGGACGGGCCGAGGTGAAAAACTGTTTTTT CASSLGTGTGRGEKLFF